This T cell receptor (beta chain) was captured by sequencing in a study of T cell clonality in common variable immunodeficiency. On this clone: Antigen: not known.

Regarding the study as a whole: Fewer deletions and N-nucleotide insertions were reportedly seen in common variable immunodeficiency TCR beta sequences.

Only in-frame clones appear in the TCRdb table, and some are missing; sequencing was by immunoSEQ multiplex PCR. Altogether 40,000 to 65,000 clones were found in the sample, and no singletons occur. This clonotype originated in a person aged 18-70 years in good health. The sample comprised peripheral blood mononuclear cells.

CDR3 DNA, as far as it was read: TGTGCCAGCAGGGGAGGGGACAGGGGCGCCTACGAG. Protein sequence: CASRGGDRGAYE. In full, the CDR3 is CASRGGDRGAYEQYF. The rearrangement joins TRBV2 to TRBJ2-7, with 10 bases identical to TRBD1. From the germline J gene comes the end of the CDR3, since the read stops 3 residues before it. The CDR3 sequence is 15 residues long. The germline gives CDR1 SNHLY, CDR2 FYNNEI. Trimming cost V 6 bases and J 2 bases; bases outside gene matches: 7.